This TCR beta chain is drawn from a study of blood T cell repertoires in COVID-19. Study information: The analysed material was cDNA or gDNA that came from T cells, B-cell-depleted T cells, or PBMCs.

Recruits, aged roughly 18 to 100 years, lived in around 24 US areas. Cohort placement rested on clinical history that participants reported themselves. The CDR3 sequence is 12 residues long. The germline V gene has CDR1 SGHAT and CDR2 FQNNGV. The junction had 5 bases not matched to a gene; V was cut back by 7 bases and J by 9 bases. Study processing details: It was from reference gene primer amplification that nucleated cell counts were estimated. The repertoire was sequenced with immunoSEQ multiplex PCR; TCRdb's copy has only in-frame clones and lacks some. Clone size and the V and J calls come from that table; the DNA yielded D and trimming. The sample yields approximately 300,000 clones, around 84% seen once.

The gene calls are TRBV11-2 and TRBJ2-1; the match to TRBD1 covers 8 bases. Source material: PBMCs or T cells enriched from blood (not recorded which). The sequence was collected from a woman aged 18-35 years who had recovered from COVID-19. The CDR3 DNA reads as TGTGCCAGCAATCAACAGGGGGGTGAGCAGTTCTTC. Residues: CASNQQGGEQFF.